These 18 T cell receptor beta chains originate from one sample sequenced in a study of human T cells and chemical hapten exposure (dated by TCRdb to about 2021). The time point label on this specimen signifies: patch test 1, 2 weeks after DPC sensitization. The treatment or condition tag for this specimen amounts to: therapeutic diphenylcyclopropenone sensitization with weekly scalp DPC. Libraries were constructed by RACE. This sample was sequenced with a NextSeq 500. TCRdb applied fastp at Q25 and MiXCR to the public reads, then kept only in-frame beta chains. Under each unique CDR3 protein, matching rows form one entry showing the most common genes and DNA. The sample table records tens of thousands of distinct CDR3 sequences; over 9.5% of these occur just once. 3.5% of the sample lies in the top ten. The sample was whole blood, taken in connection with sensitization to the hapten diphenylcyclopropenone (DPC). These receptors were taken from a woman aged 60-75 years with alopecia areata. Some clones in this sample may be carry-over from other donors' samples.

This clonotype occurred many times. The rearrangement joins TRBV2 to TRBJ2-7; the D gene is possibly TRBD1 (7 bases). The CDR3 totals 15 residues. Germline values: CDR1 SNHLY, CDR2 FYNNEI. Trimming stripped 3 bases from V and 3 bases from J, with 15 bases between. In DNA, the CDR3 is TGTGCCAGCAGTGAGGGGGGCAGGGGGATCTACGAGCAGTACTTC. Its protein product is CASSEGGRGIYEQYF.

Regarding this clonotype: Sequence at one end of the junction differs from germline and may be a read error. The chain carries TRBV5-1 and TRBJ2-3, with 13 bases matching TRBD2. The germline gives CDR1 SGHRS, CDR2 YFSETQ. The CDR3 loop spans 14 amino acids. Here the CDR3 reads CASSRGLAGAGPSF. The CDR3 bases are TGCGCCAGCAGCAGAGGACTAGCGGGGGCGGGCCCCTCCTTT.

The chain joins TRBV7-3 to TRBJ2-5; TRBD1 aligns across 7 bases. Germline CDR1 and CDR2: SGHTA and FQGTGA. The CDR3 runs 13 residues. V lost 4 bases to trimming and J lost 5 bases; unmatched junction nucleotides: 4. The CDR3 protein is CASSSTGYETQYF. The CDR3 coding sequence is TGTGCCAGCAGCTCGACAGGGTACGAGACCCAGTACTTC.

This clonotype was recorded at least ten times. The CDR3 nucleotides read TGTGCCAGCAGTAATACCGGGACAGGGTCAGGTTCACCCCTCCACTTT. Translated: CASSNTGTGSGSPLHF. V gene TRBV6-6 combines with J gene TRBJ1-6; the match to TRBD1 covers 9 bases. The V gene's germline CDR1 is MNHNY and CDR2 SVGAGI (reference sequence). The CDR3 sequence is 16 residues long. J lost 9 bases, V lost 5 bases, and 11 bases had no gene match.

This clonotype was counted between two and nine times. This sequence joins TRBV29-1 and TRBJ2-5, with D unresolved. The CDR3 sequence is 13 residues long. Trimming shortened V by 7 bases and J by 1 base, and 13 bases separated the two germline ends. Germline-derived CDR1 and CDR2 are SQVTM and ANQGSEA. The CDR3 nucleotides are TGCAGCGGGTGGACGAGCAGCCAAGAGACCCAGTACTTC. This codes for CSGWTSSQETQYF.

This clonotype was seen repeatedly, ten times or more. This chain joins TRBV30 and TRBJ2-3; D remains unclear. The CDR3 spans 13 residues. V gave up 0 bases and J gave up 3 bases, with 7 bases separating them. Germline loops: CDR1 GTSNPN, CDR2 SVGIG (reference sequence). CDR3 protein: CAWSVQGTDTQYF. As DNA, the CDR3 is TGTGCCTGGAGTGTACAAGGGACAGATACGCAGTATTTT.

The table lists this clonotype with many counts. V is TRBV20-1 and J is TRBJ1-1; TRBD1 aligns across 11 bases. This CDR3 region has 15 residues. With V trimmed by 1 base and J by 1 base, 2 bases remained unmatched. Germline assignment: CDR1 DFQATT and CDR2 SNEGSKA (reference sequence). CDR3 nucleotide sequence: TGCAGTGCTAGAGGGACAGGGGGCTGGAACACTGAAGCTTTCTTT. It specifies CSARGTGGWNTEAFF.

This clonotype was detected many times. CDR3: CASSRGTGETEAFF. The CDR3 nucleotides read TGCGCCAGCAGCAGAGGGACAGGGGAAACTGAAGCTTTCTTT. The chain uses TRBV5-1 and TRBJ1-1; 10 nucleotides agree with TRBD1. Trimming took 4 bases from V and 5 from J; bases not matched to a gene: 5. The CDR3 sequence is 14 residues long. Germline CDR1 SGHRS, CDR2 YFSETQ.

The rearrangement links TRBV6-6 to TRBJ1-1; D unclear. Germline-derived CDR1 and CDR2 are MNHNY and SVGAGI (reference sequence). CDR3 length: 11 amino acids. V dropped 2 bases and J dropped 7 bases, with 5 bases sitting between them. CDR3 sequence reads: CASSYQVEAFF. The CDR3 region has the DNA TGTGCCAGCAGTTACCAGGTTGAAGCTTTCTTT.

This clonotype showed up many times. The chain recombines TRBV20-1 with TRBJ2-7; 10 nucleotides agree with TRBD1. V shed 3 bases, J shed 3 bases, and the junction held 2 bases outside the gene matches. Per the germline V gene, CDR1 is DFQATT and CDR2 is SNEGSKA (reference sequence). The CDR3 spans 13 residues. As DNA, the CDR3 is TGCAGTGCTAGGGGACAGGGGATCTACGAGCAGTACTTC. Encoded protein: CSARGQGIYEQYF.

The V and J genes are TRBV5-5 and TRBJ1-2; D remains unclear. CDR3 length equals 15 residues. CDR1 SGHKS and CDR2 YYEKEE come from the germline V gene (reference sequence). The V end lost 3 bases, the J end lost 0 bases, and 12 bases lay between the germline ends. The CDR3 DNA follows: TGTGCCAGCAGCTACAACCCAGAACCTAACTATGGCTACACCTTC. Translation gives CASSYNPEPNYGYTF.

Ten or more counts support this clonotype. The chain carries TRBV6-1 and TRBJ2-5, with 9 bases that match TRBD1. The J segment lost 2 bases and the V segment lost 5 bases, leaving 3 bases of the junction unmatched. This CDR3 has 14 residues. The germline V gene has CDR1 MNHNS and CDR2 SASEGT. As DNA, the CDR3 is TGTGCCAGCAGTACAGGGGGCCGGCAAGAGACCCAGTACTTC. Translated, it gives CASSTGGRQETQYF.

This clonotype turned up a few times. This chain links TRBV12-5 with TRBJ1-2; 8 bases match TRBD1. The V and J ends lost 2 bases and 2 bases, in that order; junction bases with no gene match: 10. The CDR3 is 17 amino acids. CDR1 LGHNT and CDR2 FRNRAP come from the germline V gene. As DNA, the CDR3 is TGTGCTAGTGGTTTGTTCCCCGGACAGGGAAAGAACTATGGCTACACCTTC. Protein sequence: CASGLFPGQGKNYGYTF.

This clonotype was seen a handful of times. This chain links TRBV4-2 with TRBJ2-1; D remains unclear. V dropped 0 bases and J dropped 1 base, with 16 bases sitting between them. The germline CDR1 and CDR2 sequences are LGHNA and YNFKEQ. CDR3 length: 18 amino acids. In nucleotides, the CDR3 is TGTGCCAGCAGCCAAGATGGTAGAGGCTCCTATTCCTACAATGAGCAGTTCTTC. Residues: CASSQDGRGSYSYNEQFF.

The genes are TRBV15 and TRBJ1-3; no definite D call. Germline CDR1 is LNHNV and CDR2 is YYDKDF (reference sequence). Trimming removed 3 bases from V and 1 base from J, with 19 bases in between. There are 18 residues in the CDR3. This CDR3 is CATSSFDSGPRSGNTIYF. CDR3 DNA sequence: TGTGCCACCAGCAGCTTCGATTCGGGTCCAAGATCTGGAAACACCATATATTTT.

This clonotype was recorded a few times. The gene calls are TRBV6-2 or TRBV6-3 and TRBJ2-4, with 7 bases identical to TRBD1. Germline CDR1 is MNHEY and CDR2 is SVGEGT. This CDR3 is 14 amino acids long. With 6 bases clipped from V and 8 bases from J, the junction kept 10 bases outside the gene matches. The chain's CDR3 is CASRRGGALDIQYF. CDR3 coding DNA: TGTGCCAGCAGAAGAGGGGGCGCTCTGGACATTCAGTACTTC.

The sample holds a few counts of this clonotype. The CDR3 DNA follows: TGTGCCAGCAGTCCCCTCACGGATGAAGCTTTCTTT. This sequence encodes CASSPLTDEAFF. This rearrangement joins TRBV2 to TRBJ1-1; D call uncertain. Trimming took off 5 bases at V and 7 bases at J, with 11 bases between the two ends. The CDR3 extends over 12 amino acids. Germline-derived CDR1 and CDR2 are SNHLY and FYNNEI.

This clonotype has at least ten counts. V usage is TRBV11-2 and J usage is TRBJ1-4, with TRBD1 identical over 9 bases. Germline V gene data show CDR1 as SGHAT and CDR2 as FQNNGV. The CDR3 is made up of 16 amino acids. Trimming removed 5 bases from V and 6 bases from J; junction bases left unmatched: 10. The CDR3 sequence is CASSESGTGRYEKLFF. The CDR3, as DNA: TGTGCCAGCAGCGAGAGCGGGACAGGGCGATATGAAAAACTGTTTTTT.